This T cell receptor (beta chain) originates from a study of blood T cell repertoires in COVID-19. Profiled with immunoSEQ multiplex PCR; TCRdb holds only in-frame clones, not every one. Of approximately 250,000 clones listed, just over 85% are singletons. Germline V lookup: CDR1 GTSNPN, CDR2 SVGIG (reference sequence). Trimming took 3 bases from V and 7 from J, leaving 9 bases between them. This CDR3 contains 11 residues. The V gene is TRBV30, the J gene TRBJ1-1; D is possibly TRBD1 (5 bases). The TCR originated in a man aged 25 to 45 who had recovered from COVID-19. The specimen sequenced was peripheral blood. The CDR3: CAWSGGIEAFF. CDR3 sequence (DNA): TGTGCCTGGAGCGGGGGGATTGAAGCTTTCTTT.